This T cell receptor beta chain emerged from a study of blood T cell repertoires in COVID-19. Study at large: Sites in the United States, Italy and Spain provided acute and convalescent COVID-19 samples. PBMCs, B-cell-depleted T cells, or T cells were the source of the cDNA or gDNA that made up the material.

Methods used by the authors: The assay estimated nucleated cells by amplifying reference gene primers. Clones were read by immunoSEQ multiplex PCR, and TCRdb kept only the in-frame ones, dropping some. V, J and clone size were drawn from that table, and D and trimming were deduced from the DNA. The table has 150,000 to 200,000 clones, just under 90% seen once. This clone appeared a few times. V was cut by 0 bases and J by 1 base, with 16 bases left in between. CDR3 size: 17 residues. CDR1 SGHNT and CDR2 YYREEE come from the germline V gene (reference sequence). Sequencing input: peripheral blood. The origin of this receptor is a woman aged 18-29 years who had recovered from COVID-19. The genes are TRBV5-4 and TRBJ2-5; D might be TRBD2 (7 bases). The CDR3 here is CASSLEGGVEIQETQYF. Here the CDR3 DNA reads TGTGCCAGCAGCTTGGAGGGGGGGGTGGAAATCCAAGAGACCCAGTACTTC.